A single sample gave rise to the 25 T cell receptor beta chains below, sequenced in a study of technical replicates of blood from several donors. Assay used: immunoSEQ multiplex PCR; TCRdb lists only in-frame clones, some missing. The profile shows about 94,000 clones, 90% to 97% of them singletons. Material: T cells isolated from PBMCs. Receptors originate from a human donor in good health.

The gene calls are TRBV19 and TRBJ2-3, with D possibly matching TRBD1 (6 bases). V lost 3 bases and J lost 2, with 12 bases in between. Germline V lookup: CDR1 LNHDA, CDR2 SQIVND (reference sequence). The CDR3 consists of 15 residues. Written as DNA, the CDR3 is TGTGCCAGTAGTATGGGGGCAGGCGACACAGATACGCAGTATTTT. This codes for CASSMGAGDTDTQYF.

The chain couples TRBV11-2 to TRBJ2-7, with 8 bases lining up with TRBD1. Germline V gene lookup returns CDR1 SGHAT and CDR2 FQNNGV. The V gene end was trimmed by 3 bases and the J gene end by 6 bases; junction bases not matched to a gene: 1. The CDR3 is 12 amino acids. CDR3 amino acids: CASSLTGVEQYF. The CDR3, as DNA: TGTGCCAGCAGCTTGACAGGGGTCGAGCAGTACTTC.

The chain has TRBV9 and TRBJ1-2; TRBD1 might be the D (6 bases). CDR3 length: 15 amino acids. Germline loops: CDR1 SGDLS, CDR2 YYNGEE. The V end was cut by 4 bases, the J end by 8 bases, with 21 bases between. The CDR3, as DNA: TGTGCCAGCAGCTCCTGGCCCGAGGACAGTTACGGCTACACCTTC. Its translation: CASSSWPEDSYGYTF.

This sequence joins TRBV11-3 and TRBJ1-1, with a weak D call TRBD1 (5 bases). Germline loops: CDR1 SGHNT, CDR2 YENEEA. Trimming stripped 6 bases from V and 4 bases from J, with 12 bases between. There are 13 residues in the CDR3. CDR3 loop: CASSYAGGTEAFF. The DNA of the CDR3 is TGTGCCAGCAGTTATGCCGGGGGCACTGAAGCTTTCTTT.

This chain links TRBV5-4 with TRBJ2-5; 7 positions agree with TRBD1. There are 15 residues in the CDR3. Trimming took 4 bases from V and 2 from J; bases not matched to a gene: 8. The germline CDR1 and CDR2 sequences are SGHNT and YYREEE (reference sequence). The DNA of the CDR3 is TGTGCCAGCAGCCGGGGACAGCCCTATCAAGAGACCCAGTACTTC. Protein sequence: CASSRGQPYQETQYF.

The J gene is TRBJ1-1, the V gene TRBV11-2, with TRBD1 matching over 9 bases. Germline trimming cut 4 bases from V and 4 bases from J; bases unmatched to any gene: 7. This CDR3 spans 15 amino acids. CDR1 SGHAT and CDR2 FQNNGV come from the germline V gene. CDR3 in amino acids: CASSSTGGVGTEAFF. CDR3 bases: TGTGCCAGCAGCTCGACAGGGGGGGTTGGCACTGAAGCTTTCTTT.

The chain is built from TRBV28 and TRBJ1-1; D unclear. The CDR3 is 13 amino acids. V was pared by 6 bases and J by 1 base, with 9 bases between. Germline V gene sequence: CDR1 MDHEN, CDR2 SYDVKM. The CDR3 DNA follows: TGTGCCAGCAGCCCCCCCGGGAACACTGAAGCTTTCTTT. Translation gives CASSPPGNTEAFF.

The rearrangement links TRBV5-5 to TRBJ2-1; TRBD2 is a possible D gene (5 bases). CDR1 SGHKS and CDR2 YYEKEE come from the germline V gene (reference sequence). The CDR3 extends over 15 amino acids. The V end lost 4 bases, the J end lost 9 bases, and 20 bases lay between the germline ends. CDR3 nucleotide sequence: TGTGCCAGCAGCCCCGGACTGGCCCGAGTTGGTGAGCAGTTCTTC. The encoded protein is CASSPGLARVGEQFF.

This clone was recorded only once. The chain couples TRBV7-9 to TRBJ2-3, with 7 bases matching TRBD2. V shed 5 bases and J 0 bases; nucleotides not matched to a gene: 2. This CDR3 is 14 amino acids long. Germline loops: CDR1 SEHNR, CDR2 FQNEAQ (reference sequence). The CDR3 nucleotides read TGTGCCAGCAGCCCTAGCGGTAGCACAGATACGCAGTATTTT. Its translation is CASSPSGSTDTQYF.

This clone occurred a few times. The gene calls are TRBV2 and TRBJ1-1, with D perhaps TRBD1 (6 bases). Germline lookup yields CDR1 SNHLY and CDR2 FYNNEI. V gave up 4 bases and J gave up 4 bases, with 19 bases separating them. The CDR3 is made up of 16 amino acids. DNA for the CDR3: TGTGCCAGCAGTGTGCAGGGGTCCTACTTGGGCACTGAAGCTTTCTTT. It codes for CASSVQGSYLGTEAFF.

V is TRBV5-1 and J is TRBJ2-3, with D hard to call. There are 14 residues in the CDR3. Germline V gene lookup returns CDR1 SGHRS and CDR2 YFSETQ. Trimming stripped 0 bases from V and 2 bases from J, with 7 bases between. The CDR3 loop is CASSLGQATDTQYF. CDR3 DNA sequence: TGCGCCAGCAGCTTGGGGCAGGCCACAGATACGCAGTATTTT.

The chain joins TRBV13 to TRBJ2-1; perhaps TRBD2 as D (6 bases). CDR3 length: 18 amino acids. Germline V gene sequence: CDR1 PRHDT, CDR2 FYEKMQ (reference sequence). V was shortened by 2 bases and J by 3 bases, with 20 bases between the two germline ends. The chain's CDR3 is CASSLRASGTSFYNEQFF. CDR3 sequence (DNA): TGTGCCAGCAGCTTAAGGGCATCCGGGACTTCCTTCTACAATGAGCAGTTCTTC.

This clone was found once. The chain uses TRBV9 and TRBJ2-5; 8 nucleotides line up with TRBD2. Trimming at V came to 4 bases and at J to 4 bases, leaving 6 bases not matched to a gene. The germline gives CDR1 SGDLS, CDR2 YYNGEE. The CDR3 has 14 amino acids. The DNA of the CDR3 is TGTGCCAGCAGCCGAGAGGCGGGAGGAGAGACCCAGTACTTC. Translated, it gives CASSREAGGETQYF. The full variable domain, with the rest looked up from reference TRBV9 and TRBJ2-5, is DSGVTQTPKHLITATGQRVTLRCSPRSGDLSVYWYQQSLDQGLQFLIQYYNGEERAKGNILERFSAQQFPDLHSELNLSSLELGDSALYFCASSREAGGETQYFGPGTRLLVL.

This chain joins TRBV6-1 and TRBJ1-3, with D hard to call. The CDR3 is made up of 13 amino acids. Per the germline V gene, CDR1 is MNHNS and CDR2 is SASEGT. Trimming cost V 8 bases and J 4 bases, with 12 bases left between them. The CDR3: CASGWLGGNTIYF. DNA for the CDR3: TGTGCCAGCGGGTGGTTGGGCGGAAACACCATATATTTT.

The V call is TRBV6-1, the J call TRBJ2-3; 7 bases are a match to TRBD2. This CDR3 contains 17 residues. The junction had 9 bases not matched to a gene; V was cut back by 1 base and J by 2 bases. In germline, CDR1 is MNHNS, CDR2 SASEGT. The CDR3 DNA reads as TGTGCCAGCAGTGAAGGCCAGCGGGGTATAACCACAGATACGCAGTATTTT. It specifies CASSEGQRGITTDTQYF.

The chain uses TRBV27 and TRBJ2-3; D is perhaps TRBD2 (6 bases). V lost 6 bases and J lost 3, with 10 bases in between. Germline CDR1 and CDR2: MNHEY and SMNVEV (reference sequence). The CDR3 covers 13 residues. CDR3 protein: CASRRAGTDTQYF. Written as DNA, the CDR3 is TGTGCCAGCAGACGCGCGGGGACAGATACGCAGTATTTT.

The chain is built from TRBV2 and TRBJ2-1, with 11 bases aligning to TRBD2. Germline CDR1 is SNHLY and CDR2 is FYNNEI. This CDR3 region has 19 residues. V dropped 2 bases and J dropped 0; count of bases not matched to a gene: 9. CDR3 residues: CASSESPGLAVSSYNEQFF. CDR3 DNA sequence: TGTGCCAGCAGTGAAAGTCCGGGACTAGCGGTTAGCTCCTACAATGAGCAGTTCTTC.

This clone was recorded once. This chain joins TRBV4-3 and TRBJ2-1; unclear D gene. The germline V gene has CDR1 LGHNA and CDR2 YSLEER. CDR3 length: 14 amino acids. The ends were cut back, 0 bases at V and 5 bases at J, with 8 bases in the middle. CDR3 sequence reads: CASSQDFTDNEQFF. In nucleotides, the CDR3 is TGCGCCAGCAGCCAAGATTTTACAGACAATGAGCAGTTCTTC.

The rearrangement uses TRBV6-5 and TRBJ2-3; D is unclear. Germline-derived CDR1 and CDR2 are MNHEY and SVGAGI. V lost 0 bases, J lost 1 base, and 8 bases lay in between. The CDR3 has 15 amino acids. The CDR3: CASSYSGRGTDTQYF. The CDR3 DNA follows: TGTGCCAGCAGTTACTCGGGTCGGGGCACAGATACGCAGTATTTT.

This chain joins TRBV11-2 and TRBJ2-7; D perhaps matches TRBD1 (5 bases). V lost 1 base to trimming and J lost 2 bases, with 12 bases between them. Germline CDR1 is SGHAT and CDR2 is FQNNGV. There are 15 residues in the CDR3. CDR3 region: CASSLGQFPTYEQYF. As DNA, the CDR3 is TGTGCCAGCAGCTTAGGACAGTTCCCAACCTACGAGCAGTACTTC.

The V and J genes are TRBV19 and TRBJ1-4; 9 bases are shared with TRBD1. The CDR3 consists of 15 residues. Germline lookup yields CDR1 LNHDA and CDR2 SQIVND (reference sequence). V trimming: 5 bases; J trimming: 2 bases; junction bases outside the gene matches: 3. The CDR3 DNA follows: TGTGCCAGTAGTTGGGACAGGGAGACTAATGAAAAACTGTTTTTT. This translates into CASSWDRETNEKLFF.

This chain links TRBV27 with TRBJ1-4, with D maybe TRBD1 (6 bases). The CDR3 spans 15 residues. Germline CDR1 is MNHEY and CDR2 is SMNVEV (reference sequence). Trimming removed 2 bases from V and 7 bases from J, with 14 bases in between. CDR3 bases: TGTGCCAGCAGTTTAGCCTACAGGGCGGGTGAAAAACTGTTTTTT. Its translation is CASSLAYRAGEKLFF.

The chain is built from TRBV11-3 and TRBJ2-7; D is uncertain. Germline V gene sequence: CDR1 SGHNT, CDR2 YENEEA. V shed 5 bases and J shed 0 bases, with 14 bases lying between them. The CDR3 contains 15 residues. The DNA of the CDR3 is TGTGCCAGCAGCCTAACCTACCATAGCTCCTACGAGCAGTACTTC. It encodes CASSLTYHSSYEQYF.

The CDR3 protein is CASSSTNQPQHF. The CDR3 nucleotides read TGTGCCAGCAGCTCGACTAATCAGCCCCAGCATTTT. This rearrangement joins TRBV7-9 to TRBJ1-5; no clear D. Trimming pared 4 bases from V and 4 bases from J, leaving 5 bases between. The CDR3 extends over 12 amino acids. CDR1 is SEHNR, CDR2 FQNEAQ, per germline (reference sequence).

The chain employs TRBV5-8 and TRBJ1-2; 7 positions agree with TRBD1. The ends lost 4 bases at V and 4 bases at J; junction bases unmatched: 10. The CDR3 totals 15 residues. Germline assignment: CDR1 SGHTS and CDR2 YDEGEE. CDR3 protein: CASSPGTEVSYGYTF. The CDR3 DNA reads TGTGCCAGCAGCCCCGGGACAGAGGTCTCCTATGGCTACACCTTC.